What follows are 29 T cell receptor beta chains derived from one specimen sequenced in a study of post-analysis software for immune sequencing data. Study-wide points: When patients were compared with controls, 4 or 5 TRBV segments were more frequent, TRBV5-6, TRBV5-1 and TRBV20-1 among them.

Unique molecular identifiers were present in the TCR beta cDNA libraries. MiXCR was run by TCRdb on the PCR reads, yielding one entry per CDR3 protein. The data show approximately 350,000 distinct CDR3 sequences, 30% to 45% seen once. Antigens of these TCRs are unknown. Sequencing used blood. These receptors originate from a girl aged 10 to 17 with multiple sclerosis.

The table lists this clonotype with a few counts. The gene calls are TRBV20-1 and TRBJ2-2, with TRBD2 matching 8 bases. CDR3 size: 14 residues. J was trimmed by 0 bases and V by 3 bases; bases with no gene match: 0. Germline V lookup: CDR1 DFQATT, CDR2 SNEGSKA (reference sequence). Written as DNA, the CDR3 is TGCAGTGCTAGCGGGGGGGCGAACACCGGGGAGCTGTTTTTT. Translated: CSASGGANTGELFF.

The chain carries TRBV28 and TRBJ1-4, with no clear D. Trimming pared 3 bases from V and 0 bases from J, leaving 11 bases between. Germline CDR1 MDHEN, CDR2 SYDVKM. The CDR3 loop spans 16 amino acids. The CDR3 DNA follows: TGTGCCAGCAGTTTGGATAATGCGGCAACTAATGAAAAACTGTTTTTT. Its translation: CASSLDNAATNEKLFF.

The sample holds one count of this clonotype. V is TRBV6-1 and J is TRBJ1-4; unclear D gene. Per germline, CDR1 MNHNS and CDR2 SASEGT. The CDR3 is 14 residues long. V dropped 6 bases and J dropped 7 bases, with 15 bases sitting between them. CDR3 sequence (DNA): TGTGCCAGCAGCGTTCGGGGAGTCGGTGAAAAACTGTTTTTT. This gives the protein CASSVRGVGEKLFF.

This clonotype was seen a few times. The chain joins TRBV7-2 to TRBJ1-4; the D is unclear. Germline CDR1 SGHTA, CDR2 FQGNSA. The CDR3 extends over 15 amino acids. V lost 5 bases and J lost 2, with 12 bases in between. In DNA form, the CDR3 reads TGTGCCAGCAGCACCCAAGGGCTGACTAATGAAAAACTGTTTTTT. Amino acids: CASSTQGLTNEKLFF.

This clonotype was detected only a few times. This sequence joins TRBV7-3 and TRBJ2-1; the D gene is possibly TRBD2 (7 bases). The CDR3 spans 15 residues. V lost 3 bases, J lost 8 bases, and 17 bases lay in between. CDR1 is SGHTA, CDR2 FQGTGA, per germline. The CDR3 loop reads CASSLMGGQEDEQFF. The CDR3 region has the DNA TGTGCCAGCAGCTTGATGGGGGGGCAGGAAGATGAGCAGTTCTTC.

This rearrangement joins TRBV4-1 to TRBJ1-6; 7 bases map to TRBD1. Per germline, CDR1 MGHRA and CDR2 YSYEKL. With V trimmed by 1 base and J by 0 bases, 6 bases remained unmatched. This CDR3 contains 18 residues. The CDR3 is CASSQVRGRSSYNSPLHF. CDR3 sequence (DNA): TGCGCCAGCAGCCAAGTTAGGGGGCGTAGCTCCTATAATTCACCCCTCCACTTT.

The rearrangement joins TRBV7-2 to TRBJ2-7; 9 bases map to TRBD1. Germline V CDR1 and CDR2: SGHTA, FQGNSA. V shed 5 bases, J shed 6 bases, and the junction held 11 bases outside the gene matches. This CDR3 comprises 15 residues. The chain's CDR3 is CASSPGTGSNGEQYF. The CDR3 DNA reads as TGTGCCAGCAGCCCCGGGACAGGGTCGAACGGCGAGCAGTACTTC. Filled out from reference TRBV7-2 and TRBJ2-7, the complete variable domain reads GAGVSQSPSNKVTEKGKDVELRCDPISGHTALYWYRQSLGQGLEFLIYFQGNSAPDKSGLPSDRFSAERTGGSVSTLTIQRTQQEDSAVYLCASSPGTGSNGEQYFGPGTRLTVT.

This rearrangement joins TRBV20-1 to TRBJ2-7; D may match TRBD1 or TRBD2 (5 bases each). The CDR3 contains 12 residues. Germline assignment: CDR1 DFQATT and CDR2 SNEGSKA (reference sequence). Trimming took 5 bases from V and 1 from J, leaving 9 bases between them. Written as DNA, the CDR3 is TGCAGTGCTCCGGGACGTTCCTACGAGCAGTACTTC. Its translation: CSAPGRSYEQYF.

V usage is TRBV7-8 and J usage is TRBJ1-2, with D perhaps TRBD1 (6 bases). CDR1 and CDR2 from the germline V gene are SGHVS and FQNEAQ. The V end was cut by 3 bases, the J end by 3 bases, with 23 bases between. The CDR3 is made up of 18 amino acids. The DNA of the CDR3 is TGTGCCAGCAGCTTGACCCTTGACCCGGACAGTCTATACTATGGCTACACCTTC. This codes for CASSLTLDPDSLYYGYTF.

The sample holds a few counts of this clonotype. The chain links TRBV6-5 to TRBJ1-2; D gene uncertain. CDR1 MNHEY and CDR2 SVGAGI come from the germline V gene. The CDR3 length is 13 residues. Between the trimmed V and J ends, which lost 2 bases and 3 bases, there was a span of 7 bases. CDR3: CASSYGKDYGYTF. DNA for the CDR3: TGTGCCAGCAGTTACGGGAAAGACTATGGCTACACCTTC.

This clonotype was seen a single time. Here the CDR3 reads CATGANVLTF. The CDR3 DNA sequence: TGCGCCACTGGGGCCAACGTCCTGACTTTC. The rearrangement links TRBV5-1 to TRBJ2-6; no definite D call. CDR3 length: 10 residues. Trimming took 9 bases from V and 2 from J, leaving 0 bases between them. The germline gives CDR1 SGHRS, CDR2 YFSETQ.

This clonotype was observed a few times. This chain uses TRBV7-9 with TRBJ2-1; D perhaps matches TRBD1 (5 bases). CDR3 length equals 15 residues. The germline V gene encodes CDR1 SEHNR and CDR2 FQNEAQ (reference sequence). The ends were cut back, 2 bases at V and 9 bases at J, with 17 bases in the middle. DNA for the CDR3: TGTGCCAGCAGCTTATGGGGTGGCAGGGAAGTTGAGCAGTTCTTC. This gives the protein CASSLWGGREVEQFF.

There are a few counts of this clonotype. The chain joins TRBV7-2 to TRBJ2-1; tentatively, D is TRBD1 (5 bases). This CDR3 spans 13 amino acids. Germline V gene lookup returns CDR1 SGHTA and CDR2 FQGNSA. The V end lost 6 bases, the J end lost 5 bases, and 11 bases lay between the germline ends. DNA of the CDR3: TGTGCCAGCAGTCTAGGGGTCGACAATGAGCAGTTCTTC. Its translation: CASSLGVDNEQFF.

The J gene is TRBJ2-1, the V gene TRBV5-1, with 16 positions matching TRBD2. The V segment lost 4 bases and the J segment 7 bases; nucleotides outside the gene matches: 11. The V gene's germline CDR1 is SGHRS and CDR2 YFSETQ. This CDR3 comprises 18 residues. This chain's CDR3 is CASSDPGLAGGPSNEQFF. CDR3 DNA: TGCGCCAGCAGCGACCCGGGACTAGCGGGGGGGCCGAGTAATGAGCAGTTCTTC. The full variable domain, in which reference TRBV5-1 and TRBJ2-1 provide the parts outside the CDR3, is KAGVTQTPRYLIKTRGQQVTLSCSPISGHRSVSWYQQTPGQGLQFLFEYFSETQRNKGNFPGRFSGRQFSNSRSEMNVSTLELGDSALYLCASSDPGLAGGPSNEQFFGPGTRLTVL.

The rearrangement uses TRBV15 and TRBJ2-7, with a possible D match to TRBD2 (6 bases). The CDR3 runs to 13 residues. Per the germline V gene, CDR1 is LNHNV and CDR2 is YYDKDF (reference sequence). The V gene lost 3 bases and the J gene lost 6 bases, with 12 bases spanning the gap. For the CDR3, the DNA is TGTGCCACCAGCAGGAGGGACTGGGGCGAGCAGTACTTC. Amino acids: CATSRRDWGEQYF.

This clonotype has just a few counts. The J gene is TRBJ1-2, the V gene TRBV3-1, with a weak D call TRBD1 (5 bases). The V end was cut by 0 bases, the J end by 12 bases, with 17 bases between. The CDR3 totals 14 residues. The V gene's germline CDR1 is LGHDT and CDR2 YNNKEL (reference sequence). CDR3 sequence (DNA): TGTGCCAGCAGCCAAGAAAATGGGGCGACGGGCAACACCTTC. Translated: CASSQENGATGNTF.

This clonotype was seen just once. As the CDR3 is not closed by the conserved phenylalanine or tryptophan, this likely results from a read error. The V and J genes are TRBV11-2 and TRBJ2-7, with D perhaps TRBD1 or TRBD2 (5 bases each). CDR3 length: 18 residues. Trimming cost V 5 bases and J 1 base, with 24 bases left between them. CDR1 is SGHAT and CDR2 is FQNNGV in the germline V gene. The CDR3 loop is CASSPISRDARRSYEQYI. CDR3 DNA: TGTGCCAGCAGCCCGATAAGTAGGGACGCCCGAAGGTCCTACGAGCAGTACATC.

V gene TRBV11-2 combines with J gene TRBJ1-6; 8 bases are a match to TRBD1. The CDR3 extends over 15 amino acids. Per the germline V gene, CDR1 is SGHAT and CDR2 is FQNNGV. Losses at the gene ends were 5 bases for V and 8 bases for J; bases not matched to a gene: 8. Here the CDR3 DNA reads TGTGCCAGCAGCCTCCGGGGGACAGGCGATTCACCCCTCCACTTT. Its translation: CASSLRGTGDSPLHF.

The gene calls are TRBV15 and TRBJ2-3, with 7 nucleotides matching TRBD1. Trimming cost V 5 bases and J 7 bases; bases outside gene matches: 12. Germline V gives CDR1 LNHNV, CDR2 YYDKDF (reference sequence). This CDR3 has 15 residues. DNA for the CDR3: TGTGCCACCAGCGGAACAGGGGAAGGGTTTTATACGCAGTATTTT. Translated: CATSGTGEGFYTQYF.

This clonotype was found a few times. V is TRBV20-1 and J is TRBJ1-6; the match to TRBD1 covers 8 bases. Germline loops: CDR1 DFQATT, CDR2 SNEGSKA (reference sequence). V lost 1 base to trimming and J lost 6 bases; unmatched junction nucleotides: 2. The CDR3 contains 14 residues. CDR3 in DNA: TGCAGTGCTAGAGGGACAGGGTCTAATTCACCCCTCCACTTT. Translated, it gives CSARGTGSNSPLHF.

This chain connects TRBV20-1 to TRBJ2-5, with no clear D. The CDR3 covers 14 residues. The V gene's germline CDR1 is DFQATT and CDR2 SNEGSKA (reference sequence). The V end lost 3 bases, the J end lost 0 bases, and 11 bases lay between the germline ends. In nucleotides, the CDR3 is TGCAGTGCTAGTCGGCGACACCACCAAGAGACCCAGTACTTC. Translation gives CSASRRHHQETQYF.

The chain joins TRBV5-1 to TRBJ1-2, with 7 bases identical to TRBD1. The junction had 11 bases not matched to a gene; V was cut back by 3 bases and J by 9 bases. Germline assignment: CDR1 SGHRS and CDR2 YFSETQ. This CDR3 is 14 amino acids long. The CDR3 DNA follows: TGCGCCAGCAGCTCAGCGGGAGACAGGGTCAGCTACACCTTC. It codes for CASSSAGDRVSYTF.

J is TRBJ2-5 and V is TRBV5-4, with D unresolved. V was pared by 2 bases and J by 7 bases, with 12 bases between. CDR1 is SGHNT and CDR2 is YYREEE in the germline V gene (reference sequence). The CDR3 totals 13 residues. The CDR3 DNA sequence: TGTGCCAGCAGCTTTGACGGCGTTTCGACCCAGTACTTC. Amino acid sequence: CASSFDGVSTQYF.

This clonotype was observed a single time. This rearrangement joins TRBV19 to TRBJ2-1, with D perhaps matching TRBD2 (6 bases). CDR1 LNHDA and CDR2 SQIVND come from the germline V gene (reference sequence). There are 15 residues in the CDR3. The V end was cut by 7 bases, the J end by 0 bases, with 13 bases between. CDR3 sequence (DNA): TGTGCCAGTAAAGCGGGCAAGAGCTCCTACAATGAGCAGTTCTTC. Its translation is CASKAGKSSYNEQFF.

The V call is TRBV27, the J call TRBJ2-7, with D perhaps matching TRBD1 (6 bases). CDR1 is MNHEY, CDR2 SMNVEV, per germline (reference sequence). Trimming pared 3 bases from V and 3 bases from J, leaving 15 bases between. This CDR3 has 15 amino acids. The DNA for the CDR3 is TGTGCCAGCAGTTTGGGTGAGGGGGAATACTACGAGCAGTACTTC. Its protein product is CASSLGEGEYYEQYF.

This clonotype showed up just a few times. The chain is built from TRBV20-1 and TRBJ2-5; tentative D call: TRBD2 (6 bases). CDR1 and CDR2 from the germline V gene are DFQATT and SNEGSKA (reference sequence). The CDR3 loop spans 14 amino acids. V lost 2 bases and J lost 5, with 15 bases in between. This CDR3 is CSARKGGAGETQYF. The CDR3, as DNA: TGCAGTGCTAGAAAGGGCGGGGCCGGGGAGACCCAGTACTTC.

V usage is TRBV10-1 and J usage is TRBJ2-4, with 7 nucleotides matching TRBD1. V shed 1 base and J 8 bases; nucleotides not matched to a gene: 5. The length of the CDR3 is 14 residues. Per the germline V gene, CDR1 is WNHNN and CDR2 is SYGVQD (reference sequence). In DNA, the CDR3 is TGCGCCAGCAGTGAGTGGACAGGTCGAGACATTCAGTACTTC. Translation gives CASSEWTGRDIQYF.

This clonotype was seen a few times. V and J are TRBV12-3 or TRBV12-4 and TRBJ1-2, with 8 bases aligning to TRBD1. The CDR3 spans 15 residues. Trimming removed 7 bases from V and 4 bases from J; junction bases left unmatched: 11. The CDR3 loop is CASTSPRQGFYGYTF. CDR3 in DNA: TGTGCCAGCACCTCTCCCCGACAGGGGTTCTATGGCTACACCTTC.

Concerning this clonotype: Sequence at one end of the junction differs from germline and may be a read error. The chain uses TRBV7-7 and TRBJ2-1, with D perhaps matching TRBD1 (6 bases). The germline CDR1 and CDR2 sequences are SSHAT and FNYEAQ (reference sequence). The CDR3 consists of 13 residues. The CDR3 DNA reads TGTGCTAGCAGCTTAGGGGGAGCGGATGAGCAGTTCTTC. Residues: CASSLGGADEQFF. Together with reference TRBV7-7 and TRBJ2-1, the CDR3 gives the full variable domain: GAGVSQSPRYKVTKRGQDVTLRCDPISSHATLYWYQQALGQGPEFLTYFNYEAQPDKSGLPSDRFSAERPEGSISTLTIQRTEQRDSAMYRCASSLGGADEQFFGPGTRLTVL.